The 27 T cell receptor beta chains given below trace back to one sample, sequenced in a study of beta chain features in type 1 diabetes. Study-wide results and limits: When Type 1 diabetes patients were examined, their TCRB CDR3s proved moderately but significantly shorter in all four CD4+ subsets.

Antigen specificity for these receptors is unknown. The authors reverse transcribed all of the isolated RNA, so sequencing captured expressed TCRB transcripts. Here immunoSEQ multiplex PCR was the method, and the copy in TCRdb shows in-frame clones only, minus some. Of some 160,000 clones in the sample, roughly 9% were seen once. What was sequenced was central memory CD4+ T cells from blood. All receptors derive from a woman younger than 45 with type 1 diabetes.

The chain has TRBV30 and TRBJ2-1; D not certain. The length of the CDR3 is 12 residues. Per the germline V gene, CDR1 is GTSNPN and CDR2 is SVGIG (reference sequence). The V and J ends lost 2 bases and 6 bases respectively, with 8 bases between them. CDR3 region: CAWSPMSNEQFF. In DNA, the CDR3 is TGTGCCTGGAGTCCCATGAGCAATGAGCAGTTCTTC.

CDR3 loop: CAISENSIEQFF. For the CDR3, the DNA is TGTGCCATCAGTGAAAATAGCATTGAGCAGTTCTTC. The rearrangement links TRBV10-3 to TRBJ2-1, with D hard to call. CDR3 length: 12 residues. Germline V lookup: CDR1 ENHRY, CDR2 SYGVKD. Between the trimmed V and J ends, which lost 3 bases and 9 bases, there was a span of 9 bases.

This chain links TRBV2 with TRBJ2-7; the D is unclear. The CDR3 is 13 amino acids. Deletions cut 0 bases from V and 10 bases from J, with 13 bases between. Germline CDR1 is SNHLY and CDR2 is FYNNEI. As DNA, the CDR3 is TGTGCCAGCAGTGAAGCGGAGTCTTCATCTCAGTACTTC. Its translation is CASSEAESSSQYF.

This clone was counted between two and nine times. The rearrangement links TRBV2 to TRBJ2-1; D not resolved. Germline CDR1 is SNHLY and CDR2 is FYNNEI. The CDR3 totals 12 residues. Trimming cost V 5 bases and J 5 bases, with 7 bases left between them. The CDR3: CASSRRDNEQFF. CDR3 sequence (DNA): TGTGCCAGCAGTAGACGGGACAATGAGCAGTTCTTC.

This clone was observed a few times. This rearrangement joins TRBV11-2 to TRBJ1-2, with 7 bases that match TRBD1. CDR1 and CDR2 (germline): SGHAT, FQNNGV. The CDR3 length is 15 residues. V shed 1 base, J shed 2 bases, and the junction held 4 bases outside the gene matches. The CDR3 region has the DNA TGTGCCAGCAGCTTAGCCGTGGGACAGAACTATGGCTACACCTTC. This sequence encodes CASSLAVGQNYGYTF.

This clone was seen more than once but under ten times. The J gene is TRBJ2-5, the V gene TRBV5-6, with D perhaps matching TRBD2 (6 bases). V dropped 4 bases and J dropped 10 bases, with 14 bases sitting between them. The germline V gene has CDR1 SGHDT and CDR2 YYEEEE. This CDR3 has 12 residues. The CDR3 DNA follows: TGTGCCAGCAGCGTAACTCAGGGAGGCCAGTACTTC. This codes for CASSVTQGGQYF. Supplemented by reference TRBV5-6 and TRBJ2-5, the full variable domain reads DAGVTQSPTHLIKTRGQQVTLRCSPKSGHDTVSWYQQALGQGPQFIFQYYEEEERQRGNFPDRFSGHQFPNYSSELNVNALLLGDSALYLCASSVTQGGQYFGPGTRLLVL.

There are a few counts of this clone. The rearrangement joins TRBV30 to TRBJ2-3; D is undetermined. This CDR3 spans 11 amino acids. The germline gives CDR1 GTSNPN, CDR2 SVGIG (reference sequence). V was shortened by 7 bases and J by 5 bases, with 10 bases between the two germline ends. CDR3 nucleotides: TGTGCCTTCCCTGGGCTAGATACGCAGTATTTT. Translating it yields CAFPGLDTQYF.

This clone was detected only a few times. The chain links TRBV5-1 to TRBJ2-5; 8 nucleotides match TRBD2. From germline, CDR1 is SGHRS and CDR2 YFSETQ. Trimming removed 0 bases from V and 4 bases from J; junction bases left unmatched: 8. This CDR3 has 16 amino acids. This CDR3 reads CASSLEAAGAGETQYF. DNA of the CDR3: TGCGCCAGCAGCTTGGAGGCAGCGGGAGCGGGAGAGACCCAGTACTTC.

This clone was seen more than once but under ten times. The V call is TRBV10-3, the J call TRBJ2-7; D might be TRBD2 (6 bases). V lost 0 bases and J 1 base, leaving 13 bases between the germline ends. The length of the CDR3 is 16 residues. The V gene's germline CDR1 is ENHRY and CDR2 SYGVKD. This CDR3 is CAISESSSDVSYEQYF. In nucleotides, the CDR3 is TGTGCCATCAGTGAGTCCTCTAGCGACGTATCCTACGAGCAGTACTTC.

The CDR3 sequence is CASSLISGGDETQYF. The CDR3 region has the DNA TGTGCCAGCAGCTTAATTAGCGGAGGGGATGAGACCCAGTACTTC. The chain combines TRBV7-9 with TRBJ2-5, with a weak D call TRBD2 (6 bases). The V end was cut by 2 bases, the J end by 5 bases, with 15 bases between. This CDR3 comprises 15 residues. Germline CDR1 SEHNR, CDR2 FQNEAQ (reference sequence).

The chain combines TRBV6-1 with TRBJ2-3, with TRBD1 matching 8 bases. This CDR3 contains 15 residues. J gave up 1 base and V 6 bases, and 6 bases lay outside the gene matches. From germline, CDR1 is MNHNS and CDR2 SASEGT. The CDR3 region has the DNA TGTGCCAGCAGCGAGCAGGGGGCTGGCACAGATACGCAGTATTTT. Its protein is CASSEQGAGTDTQYF.

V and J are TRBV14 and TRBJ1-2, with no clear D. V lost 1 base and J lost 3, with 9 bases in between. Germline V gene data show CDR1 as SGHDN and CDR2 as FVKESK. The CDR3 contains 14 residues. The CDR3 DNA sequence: TGTGCCAGCAGCCAAGGTCCCGTATACTATGGCTACACCTTC. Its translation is CASSQGPVYYGYTF.

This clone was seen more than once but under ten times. The CDR3 loop is CASRPLDRATNEKLFF. The CDR3 region has the DNA TGTGCCAGCAGGCCCCTAGACAGGGCAACTAATGAAAAACTGTTTTTT. The chain employs TRBV28 and TRBJ1-4; 7 positions match TRBD1. V was pared by 6 bases and J by 0 bases, with 7 bases of the junction left unmatched. Germline V gene lookup returns CDR1 MDHEN and CDR2 SYDVKM. The CDR3 contains 16 residues.

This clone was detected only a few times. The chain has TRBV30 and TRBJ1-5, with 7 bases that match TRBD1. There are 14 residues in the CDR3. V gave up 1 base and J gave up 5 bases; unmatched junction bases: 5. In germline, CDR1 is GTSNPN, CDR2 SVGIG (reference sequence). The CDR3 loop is CAWSGNRGDQPQHF. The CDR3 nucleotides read TGTGCCTGGAGTGGAAACAGGGGCGATCAGCCCCAGCATTTT.

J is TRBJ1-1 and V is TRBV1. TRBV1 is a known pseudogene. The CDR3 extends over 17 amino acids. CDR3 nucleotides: TGCACCAGCAGCCAAGGTCTGGCGGGCCGGATGAACACTGAAGCTTTCTTT. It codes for CTSSQGLAGRMNTEAFF.

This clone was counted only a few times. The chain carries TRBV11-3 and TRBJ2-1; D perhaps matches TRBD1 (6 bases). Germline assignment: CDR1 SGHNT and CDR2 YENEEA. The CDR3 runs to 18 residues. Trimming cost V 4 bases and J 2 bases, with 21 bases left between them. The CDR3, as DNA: TGTGCCAGCAGCTCCTCCCCGCCGAGACAGGACACCTACAATGAGCAGTTCTTC. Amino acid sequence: CASSSSPPRQDTYNEQFF.

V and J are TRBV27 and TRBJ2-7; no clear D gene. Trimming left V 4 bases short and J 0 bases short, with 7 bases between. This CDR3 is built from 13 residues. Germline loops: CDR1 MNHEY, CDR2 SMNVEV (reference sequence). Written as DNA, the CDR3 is TGTGCCAGCAGTTCTAGGAGCTCCTACGAGCAGTACTTC. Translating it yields CASSSRSSYEQYF.

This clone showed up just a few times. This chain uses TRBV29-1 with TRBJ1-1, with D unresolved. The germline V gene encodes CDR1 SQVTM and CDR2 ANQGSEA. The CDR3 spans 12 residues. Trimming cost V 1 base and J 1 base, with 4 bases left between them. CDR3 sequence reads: CSVEGQNTEAFF. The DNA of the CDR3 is TGCAGCGTTGAAGGGCAGAACACTGAAGCTTTCTTT.

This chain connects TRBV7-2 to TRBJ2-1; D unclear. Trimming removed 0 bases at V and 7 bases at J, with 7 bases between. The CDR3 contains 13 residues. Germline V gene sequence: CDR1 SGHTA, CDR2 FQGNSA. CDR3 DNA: TGTGCCAGCAGCTTAGCGGCGAGGAATGAGCAGTTCTTC. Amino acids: CASSLAARNEQFF.

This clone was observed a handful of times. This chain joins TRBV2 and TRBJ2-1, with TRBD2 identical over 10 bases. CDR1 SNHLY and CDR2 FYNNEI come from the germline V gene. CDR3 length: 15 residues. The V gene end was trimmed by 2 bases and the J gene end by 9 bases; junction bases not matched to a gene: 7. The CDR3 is CASSELAGGRSEQFF. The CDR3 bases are TGTGCCAGCAGTGAATTAGCGGGAGGCCGTAGTGAGCAGTTCTTC.

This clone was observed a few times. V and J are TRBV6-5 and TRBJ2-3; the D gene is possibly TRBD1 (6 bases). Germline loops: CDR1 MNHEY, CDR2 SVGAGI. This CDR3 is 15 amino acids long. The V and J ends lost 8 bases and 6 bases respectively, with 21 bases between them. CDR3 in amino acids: CASSAGDRRRDTQYF. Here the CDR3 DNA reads TGTGCCAGCTCAGCCGGCGACAGGCGGAGGGATACGCAGTATTTT.

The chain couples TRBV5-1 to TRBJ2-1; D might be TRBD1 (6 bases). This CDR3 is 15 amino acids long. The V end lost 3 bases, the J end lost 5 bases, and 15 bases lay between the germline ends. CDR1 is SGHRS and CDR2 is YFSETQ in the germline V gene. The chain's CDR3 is CASSWIGQSDNEQFF. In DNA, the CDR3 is TGCGCCAGCAGCTGGATCGGACAGTCAGACAATGAGCAGTTCTTC.

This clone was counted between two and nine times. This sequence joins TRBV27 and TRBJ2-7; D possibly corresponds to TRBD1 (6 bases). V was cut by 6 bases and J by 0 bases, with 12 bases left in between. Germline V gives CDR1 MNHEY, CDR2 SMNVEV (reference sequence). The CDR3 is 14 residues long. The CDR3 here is CASRVDRSSYEQYF. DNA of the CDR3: TGTGCCAGCAGGGTAGACAGGAGCTCCTACGAGCAGTACTTC.

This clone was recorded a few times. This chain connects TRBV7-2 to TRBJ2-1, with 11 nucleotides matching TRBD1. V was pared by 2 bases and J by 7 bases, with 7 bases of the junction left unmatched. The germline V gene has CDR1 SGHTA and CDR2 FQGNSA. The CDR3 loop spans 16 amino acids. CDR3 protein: CASSLFRGTGGNEQFF. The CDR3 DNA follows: TGTGCCAGCAGCTTATTTCGGGGGACAGGGGGGAATGAGCAGTTCTTC.

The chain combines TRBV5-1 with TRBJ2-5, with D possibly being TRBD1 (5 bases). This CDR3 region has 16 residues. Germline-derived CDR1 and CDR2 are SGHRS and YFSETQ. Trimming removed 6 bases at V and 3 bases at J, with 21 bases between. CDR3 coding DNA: TGCGCCAGCACGAGGTATGCCGCCTTGGACAAAGAGACCCAGTACTTC. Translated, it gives CASTRYAALDKETQYF. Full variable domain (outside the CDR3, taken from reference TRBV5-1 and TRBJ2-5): KAGVTQTPRYLIKTRGQQVTLSCSPISGHRSVSWYQQTPGQGLQFLFEYFSETQRNKGNFPGRFSGRQFSNSRSEMNVSTLELGDSALYLCASTRYAALDKETQYFGPGTRLLVL.

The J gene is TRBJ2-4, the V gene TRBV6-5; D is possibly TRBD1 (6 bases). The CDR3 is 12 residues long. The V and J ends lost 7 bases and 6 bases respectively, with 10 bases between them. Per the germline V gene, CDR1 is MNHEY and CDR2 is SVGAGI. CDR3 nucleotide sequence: TGTGCCAGCATGGGGGCAGGAAACATTCAGTACTTC. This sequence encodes CASMGAGNIQYF.

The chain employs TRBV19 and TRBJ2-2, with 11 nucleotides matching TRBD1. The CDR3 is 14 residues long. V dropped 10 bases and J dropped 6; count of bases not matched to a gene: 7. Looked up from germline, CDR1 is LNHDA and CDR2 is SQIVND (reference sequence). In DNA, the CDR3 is TGTGCCACTAGGACAGGGGGCGCCGCCGGGGAGCTGTTTTTT. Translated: CATRTGGAAGELFF.